These 5 T cell receptor beta chains were all obtained from the same sample, sequenced in a study of shared clonotypes between healthy human individuals. The repertoire was sequenced with immunoSEQ multiplex PCR; TCRdb's copy has only in-frame clones and lacks some. The data hold around 1.5 million clones, with 98% observed a single time. The sequencing sample was made of naive CD4+ T cells sorted from blood. Documented subset: CD45RA+ positively selected. Receptors originate from a man younger than 45 in good health.

The chain recombines TRBV4-1 with TRBJ2-7; D is possibly TRBD2 (5 bases). The CDR3 is made up of 18 amino acids. V lost 1 base, J lost 0 bases, and 19 bases lay in between. The germline CDR1 and CDR2 sequences are MGHRA and YSYEKL. CDR3 loop: CASSQAPDRADSSYEQYF. CDR3 coding DNA: TGCGCCAGCAGCCAAGCCCCGGACCGAGCGGATAGCTCCTACGAGCAGTACTTC.

This chain links TRBV29-1 with TRBJ2-7; either TRBD1 or TRBD2 may supply D (5 bases each). Germline CDR1 and CDR2: SQVTM and ANQGSEA. The CDR3 consists of 12 residues. Trimming cost V 2 bases and J 6 bases, with 11 bases left between them. The CDR3 DNA reads as TGCAGCGTTGAAAGGGGCCGGGGCGAGCAGTACTTC. Its protein is CSVERGRGEQYF.

The chain is built from TRBV5-1 and TRBJ1-1; tentative D call: TRBD1 (6 bases). V was pared by 5 bases and J by 0 bases, with 26 bases between. CDR1 and CDR2 (germline): SGHRS, YFSETQ. The CDR3 loop spans 19 amino acids. For the CDR3, the DNA is TGCGCCAGCAGGACGTGGCCCCGACTGAGGAGGGACATGAACACTGAAGCTTTCTTT. It yields the protein CASRTWPRLRRDMNTEAFF.

The rearrangement links TRBV9 to TRBJ2-3; 8 nucleotides line up with TRBD2. The CDR3 has 18 amino acids. The ends lost 1 base at V and 0 bases at J; junction bases unmatched: 10. Germline V gene lookup returns CDR1 SGDLS and CDR2 YYNGEE. CDR3 coding DNA: TGTGCCAGCAGCGTATCCCTGGGGACTAGTCAGAGCACAGATACGCAGTATTTT. Its protein product is CASSVSLGTSQSTDTQYF. The full variable domain, its missing parts supplied by reference TRBV9 and TRBJ2-3, is DSGVTQTPKHLITATGQRVTLRCSPRSGDLSVYWYQQSLDQGLQFLIQYYNGEERAKGNILERFSAQQFPDLHSELNLSSLELGDSALYFCASSVSLGTSQSTDTQYFGPGTRLTVL.

This clone was detected once. The chain recombines TRBV10-3 with TRBJ1-1; no clear D. Germline V CDR1 and CDR2: ENHRY, SYGVKD. This CDR3 region has 15 residues. V was clipped by 6 bases and J by 4 bases, with 18 bases between them. This chain's CDR3 is CAIRDSLTGGTEAFF. The CDR3 coding sequence is TGTGCCATCAGGGACTCCTTGACTGGCGGCACTGAAGCTTTCTTT.